This is a list of T cell receptor beta chains from one sample in a study of beta chain features in type 1 diabetes. The assay was immunoSEQ multiplex PCR, and TCRdb's table has in-frame clones only and misses some. The table lists just over 450,000 clones, 30% of them singletons, with around 0.065% in the top ten. Sequencing was performed on naive CD4+ T cells from blood. These TCRs come from a young man in good health. Both conserved end residues are trimmed from each CDR3. D genes are given only for firm matches. Clone size is shown for a subset of rows, as once, few, many or a class of expanded clone.

D: NA; V: TRBV30; size: few; J: TRBJ1-5; CDR3: AWSAHSTGTQPQH
D: NA; V: TRBV30; size: NA; J: TRBJ2-3; CDR3: AWERVSSTDTQY
D: NA; V: TRBV27; size: few; J: TRBJ2-6; CDR3: ASSNSRPHVLT
D: NA; V: TRBV27; size: NA; J: TRBJ2-1; CDR3: ASSYIGKQF
D: TRBD2; V: TRBV9; size: NA; J: TRBJ2-1; CDR3: ASSVSGRAGDEQF
D: NA; V: TRBV29-1; size: NA; J: TRBJ2-7; CDR3: SALDWNSYEQY
D: NA; V: TRBV29-1; size: few; J: TRBJ1-2; CDR3: SFLWTYGYT
D: NA; V: TRBV5-1; size: few; J: TRBJ2-5; CDR3: ASSLVGGETQY
D: NA; V: TRBV27; size: NA; J: TRBJ2-7; CDR3: ASSSYEQY
D: NA; V: TRBV4-1; size: once; J: TRBJ2-3; CDR3: ASRGLGAYTQY
D: NA; V: TRBV15; size: NA; J: TRBJ2-7; CDR3: ATSRDTYEQY
D: NA; V: TRBV30; size: few; J: TRBJ2-1; CDR3: AWKRRGNEQF
D: NA; V: TRBV5-4; size: few; J: TRBJ2-1; CDR3: ASSPRAGMDEQF
D: NA; V: TRBV4-1; size: NA; J: TRBJ2-1; CDR3: ASRPFFQRYNEQF
D: NA; V: TRBV29-1; size: NA; J: TRBJ2-3; CDR3: SVDSGTPMADTQY
D: NA; V: TRBV5-1; size: few; J: TRBJ2-3; CDR3: ASSLRVGTDTQY
D: NA; V: TRBV6-6; size: NA; J: TRBJ2-7; CDR3: ASSPMAIGASYEQY
D: TRBD1; V: TRBV2; size: few; J: TRBJ2-4; CDR3: ASSEQGAAKNIQY
D: NA; V: TRBV29-1; size: NA; J: TRBJ2-7; CDR3: SVGTNEQY
D: NA; V: TRBV27; size: NA; J: TRBJ1-2; CDR3: ASSLSSVSYGYT
D: NA; V: TRBV30; size: NA; J: TRBJ1-1; CDR3: AWKLEGDTEAF
D: TRBD1; V: TRBV5-1; size: few; J: TRBJ2-1; CDR3: ASSYGQGGGDEQF